This T cell receptor (beta chain) was identified in a study of spatial heterogeneity in lung cancer. Whole-study context: More than nine raw reads, on average, carried each unique TCR and UMI combination. Study-wide findings and caveats: Counts that tracked tumor mutation counts were those of expanded intratumoral alpha and beta TCRs. As ubiquitous and regional nonsynonymous mutations varied, counts of ubiquitous and regional expanded TCRs tracked them, respectively.

TCRdb called the 5' RACE reads again in MiXCR, with one record for every CDR3 protein. The table shows approximately 4,600 distinct CDR3 sequences, with approximately 8% occurring only once. As concerns this clonotype: Its antigen is unknown.

CDR3 length equals 14 residues. Germline V gene data show CDR1 as KGHDR and CDR2 as SFDVKD. V lost 7 bases to trimming and J lost 5 bases; unmatched junction nucleotides: 7. Time point described: sample taken at primary tumor resection. The 65 or so donors had untreated early-stage non-small cell lung cancer. Unsorted samples of tumor, nontumor lung or frozen PBMC had their whole RNA sequenced. The input for sequencing was lung tumor tissue, taken at surgery. The chain has TRBV24-1 and TRBJ1-5, with 7 positions matching TRBD1. This TCR derives from a male donor with early-stage non-small cell lung cancer. The CDR3 region has the DNA TGTGCCACCAGCCCGGGACAGCCAGATCAGCCCCAGCATTTT. It specifies CATSPGQPDQPQHF.